One and the same sample provided the 13 T cell receptor beta chains below, sequenced in a study of T cells in Graves' hyperthyroidism and ophthalmopathy. The TCR beta CDR3 regions underwent amplification using RNA transcripts as the source. Researchers ran a first-round RT-PCR on the TCR CDR3 using the HTBI primer set. TCRdb recomputed calls from the multiplex PCR reads with MiXCR, one row per CDR3 protein. Of approximately 710,000 distinct CDR3 sequences in the sample, 17% were seen once. Sequencing was carried out using blood. Receptors originate from a man between 50 and 59 years old with Graves' hyperthyroidism.

This clonotype was recorded a few times. V is TRBV29-1 and J is TRBJ2-7, with 8 bases aligning to TRBD1. Losses at the gene ends were 3 bases for V and 4 bases for J; bases not matched to a gene: 5. CDR1 SQVTM and CDR2 ANQGSEA come from the germline V gene. This CDR3 comprises 13 residues. The CDR3 nucleotides are TGCAGCGTTGACGGGACAGGAGTTTACGAGCAGTACTTC. It encodes CSVDGTGVYEQYF.

This clonotype came up many times. The chain joins TRBV28 to TRBJ1-4; D remains ambiguous. From germline, CDR1 is MDHEN and CDR2 SYDVKM. The length of the CDR3 is 15 residues. V lost 5 bases to trimming and J lost 3 bases, with 13 bases between them. The CDR3 is CASSIFEEANEKLFF. CDR3 sequence (DNA): TGTGCCAGCAGTATTTTTGAAGAGGCTAATGAAAAACTGTTTTTT. Combining the CDR3 with reference TRBV28 and TRBJ1-4 gives the whole variable domain DVKVTQSSRYLVKRTGEKVFLECVQDMDHENMFWYRQDPGLGLRLIYFSYDVKMKEKGDIPEGYSVSREKKERFSLILESASTNQTSMYLCASSIFEEANEKLFFGSGTQLSVL.

At least ten counts were recorded for this clonotype. The rearrangement links TRBV5-1 to TRBJ2-4, with 12 bases matching TRBD2. The CDR3 is 14 amino acids. Germline assignment: CDR1 SGHRS and CDR2 YFSETQ. V shed 0 bases, J shed 8 bases, and the junction held 0 bases outside the gene matches. CDR3: CASSLGLAGDIQYF. In DNA form, the CDR3 reads TGCGCCAGCAGCTTGGGACTAGCGGGAGACATTCAGTACTTC.

This clonotype was recorded a few times. This chain uses TRBV20-1 with TRBJ2-1; 11 nucleotides match TRBD2. The CDR3 has 15 amino acids. Trimming removed 1 base from V and 9 bases from J; junction bases left unmatched: 8. The germline CDR1 and CDR2 sequences are DFQATT and SNEGSKA (reference sequence). The CDR3 DNA reads TGCAGTGCTAGAGGAACGGGACTAGCGGTTCGTGAGCAGTTCTTC. Residues: CSARGTGLAVREQFF.

The V gene is TRBV14, the J gene TRBJ1-1; no clear D gene. The V gene's germline CDR1 is SGHDN and CDR2 FVKESK. The CDR3 is 13 amino acids. V lost 0 bases, J lost 6 bases, and 8 bases lay in between. Here the CDR3 DNA reads TGTGCCAGCAGCCAAGACGTAGGGCCTGAAGCTTTCTTT. Amino acid sequence: CASSQDVGPEAFF. Full variable domain (outside the CDR3, taken from reference TRBV14 and TRBJ1-1): EAGVTQFPSHSVIEKGQTVTLRCDPISGHDNLYWYRRVMGKEIKFLLHFVKESKQDESGMPNNRFLAERTGGTYSTLKVQPAELEDSGVYFCASSQDVGPEAFFGQGTRLTVV.

Comment on this clonotype: The junction departs from the called germline gene at one end, perhaps through a read error. The chain recombines TRBV2 with TRBJ1-2; D unclear. CDR1 and CDR2 (germline): SNHLY, FYNNEI. CDR3 size: 13 residues. CDR3 sequence (DNA): TGTGCCAGCAGTACGCTCTCCGGCTATGGCTGCACCTTC. Its protein is CASSTLSGYGCTF.

This clonotype was counted between two and nine times. The V call is TRBV12-3 or TRBV12-4, the J call TRBJ2-7; weak D call: TRBD1 (5 bases). This CDR3 has 14 amino acids. V gave up 4 bases and J gave up 4 bases, with 14 bases separating them. The DNA for the CDR3 is TGTGCCAGCAGTTCCCCCAGGGAAAGGTACGAGCAGTACTTC. Its protein is CASSSPRERYEQYF.

The table lists this clonotype with many counts. The J gene is TRBJ2-1, the V gene TRBV29-1, with D tentatively TRBD2 (6 bases). V was cut by 7 bases and J by 3 bases, with 13 bases left in between. CDR1 and CDR2 (germline): SQVTM, ANQGSEA. The CDR3 runs 13 residues. In nucleotides, the CDR3 is TGCAGCGGCGGGACGGGTCTCTACAATGAGCAGTTCTTC. Amino acids: CSGGTGLYNEQFF.

This chain connects TRBV29-1 to TRBJ2-5; D gene uncertain. With 0 bases removed from V and 4 bases from J, the gap between germline ends came to 18 bases. CDR1 is SQVTM and CDR2 is ANQGSEA in the germline V gene. The CDR3 spans 16 residues. The CDR3 here is CSVEEIQSRRGETQYF. The CDR3 region has the DNA TGCAGCGTTGAAGAGATCCAGAGCAGGAGAGGAGAGACCCAGTACTTC.

This clonotype was observed at least ten times. The rearrangement links TRBV27 to TRBJ2-7; 8 bases are shared with TRBD1. Trimming removed 5 bases from V and 5 bases from J; junction bases left unmatched: 8. Germline V lookup: CDR1 MNHEY, CDR2 SMNVEV (reference sequence). The CDR3 is 14 amino acids. The CDR3 loop reads CASSADRGQHEQYF. The CDR3 bases are TGTGCCAGCAGTGCTGACAGGGGCCAACACGAGCAGTACTTC.

The sample holds many counts of this clonotype. CDR3 DNA sequence: TGCGCCAGCAGCTTGGGGGTAAATGAGCAGTTCTTC. It is translated as CASSLGVNEQFF. The gene calls are TRBV5-1 and TRBJ2-1; D gene uncertain. Germline values: CDR1 SGHRS, CDR2 YFSETQ. The CDR3 extends over 12 amino acids. Trimming left V 0 bases short and J 7 bases short, with 5 bases between.

This clonotype was seen at least ten times. The chain couples TRBV28 to TRBJ2-6; tentatively, D is TRBD1 or TRBD2 (6 bases each). V dropped 3 bases and J dropped 3 bases, with 9 bases sitting between them. This CDR3 region has 15 residues. Germline V gene data show CDR1 as MDHEN and CDR2 as SYDVKM. The CDR3 here is CASSLGGLGANVLTF. CDR3 nucleotide sequence: TGTGCCAGCAGTTTGGGGGGCCTTGGGGCCAACGTCCTGACTTTC.

This clonotype came up a few times. This may be a read error: a much more frequent sequence differs by one nucleotide. This rearrangement joins TRBV7-9 to TRBJ2-1; TRBD2 matches at 8 bases. Germline V gives CDR1 SEHNR, CDR2 FQNEAQ (reference sequence). CDR3 length equals 13 residues. CDR3 in amino acids: CASRREVGNEQSF. The CDR3 coding sequence is TGTGCCAGCAGGCGGGAGGTCGGCAATGAGCAGTCCTTC.